Below, 10 T cell receptor beta chains from the same sample are listed, as sequenced in a study of T cell changes during pregnancy in multiple sclerosis. Libraries were prepared by immunoSEQ multiplex PCR; TCRdb keeps only in-frame clonotypes and omits some of them. The sample records about 68,000 clones, 75% to 95% being singletons. This material consisted of peripheral blood, taken in the third trimester of pregnancy. These receptors were taken from a female donor with multiple sclerosis, enrolled in a pregnancy study.

V is TRBV27 and J is TRBJ1-2, with D unresolved. V lost 3 bases, J lost 1 base, and 9 bases lay in between. CDR1 and CDR2 (germline): MNHEY, SMNVEV (reference sequence). CDR3 size: 14 residues. CDR3 in amino acids: CASSFGRGNYGYTF. For the CDR3, the DNA is TGTGCCAGCAGTTTTGGGCGGGGTAACTATGGCTACACCTTC.

V gene TRBV5-6 combines with J gene TRBJ1-2; D might be TRBD1 (5 bases). Germline V gene data show CDR1 as SGHDT and CDR2 as YYEEEE. V lost 0 bases, J lost 4 bases, and 10 bases lay in between. The CDR3 is made up of 14 amino acids. The CDR3 region has the DNA TGTGCCAGCAGCTTGGCGGGGGAAAGCTATGGCTACACCTTC. Translated: CASSLAGESYGYTF.

This chain links TRBV4-3 with TRBJ2-5; the D gene is possibly TRBD2 (6 bases). The length of the CDR3 is 16 residues. Germline assignment: CDR1 LGHNA and CDR2 YSLEER. V dropped 0 bases and J dropped 5 bases, with 16 bases sitting between them. CDR3 region: CASSQDRAGYWETQYF. For the CDR3, the DNA is TGCGCCAGCAGCCAAGATCGCGCGGGGTACTGGGAGACCCAGTACTTC.

This chain links TRBV27 with TRBJ2-5; D not certain. Germline lookup yields CDR1 MNHEY and CDR2 SMNVEV (reference sequence). Trimming left V 3 bases short and J 4 bases short, with 9 bases between. The CDR3 spans 13 residues. The CDR3 region has the DNA TGTGCCAGCAGTTTTTTTTCATCAGAGACCCAGTACTTC. Translating it yields CASSFFSSETQYF.

The chain links TRBV5-5 to TRBJ2-3, with D perhaps matching TRBD2 (6 bases). V shed 0 bases and J shed 2 bases, with 13 bases lying between them. The germline V gene encodes CDR1 SGHKS and CDR2 YYEKEE (reference sequence). CDR3 length: 16 residues. The CDR3: CASSLGEVILTDTQYF. Here the CDR3 DNA reads TGTGCCAGCAGCTTGGGGGAGGTTATACTCACAGATACGCAGTATTTT. Full variable domain (remainder filled in from reference TRBV5-5 and TRBJ2-3): DAGVTQSPTHLIKTRGQQVTLRCSPISGHKSVSWYQQVLGQGPQFIFQYYEKEERGRGNFPDRFSARQFPNYSSELNVNALLLGDSALYLCASSLGEVILTDTQYFGPGTRLTVL.

The chain carries TRBV6-1 and TRBJ1-5; 9 positions agree with TRBD1. This CDR3 is 15 amino acids long. J was trimmed by 5 bases and V by 3 bases; bases with no gene match: 5. Germline V gene data show CDR1 as MNHNS and CDR2 as SASEGT. The CDR3 here is CASSDGTGSDQPQHF. Here the CDR3 DNA reads TGTGCCAGCAGTGATGGGACAGGGTCGGATCAGCCCCAGCATTTT.

V usage is TRBV11-2 and J usage is TRBJ1-1, with D perhaps matching TRBD1 (6 bases). Germline V gene sequence: CDR1 SGHAT, CDR2 FQNNGV. V lost 5 bases and J 4 bases, leaving 8 bases between the germline ends. The CDR3 has 12 residues. The CDR3 is CASSRGGTEAFF. The DNA of the CDR3 is TGTGCCAGCAGCCGAGGGGGCACTGAAGCTTTCTTT.

The CDR3 DNA is TGTGCCAGCAGACAGGGCTTAAACACTGAAGCTTTCTTT. This encodes CASRQGLNTEAFF. The rearrangement links TRBV6-5 to TRBJ1-1, with D possibly matching TRBD1 (6 bases). V gave up 6 bases and J gave up 2 bases, with 10 bases separating them. CDR1 and CDR2 (germline): MNHEY, SVGAGI. The CDR3 contains 13 residues.

This clone was counted once. This chain uses TRBV7-2 with TRBJ1-1; D unclear. V was clipped by 5 bases and J by 2 bases, with 9 bases between them. Germline CDR1 SGHTA, CDR2 FQGNSA. CDR3 length: 13 residues. The CDR3: CASSATVNTEAFF. The CDR3 DNA sequence: TGTGCCAGCAGCGCGACTGTTAACACTGAAGCTTTCTTT.

The V and J genes are TRBV4-1 and TRBJ1-5; a weak D match, TRBD1 (6 bases). V gave up 1 base and J gave up 3 bases, with 10 bases separating them. The CDR3 is 15 residues long. Germline V lookup: CDR1 MGHRA, CDR2 YSYEKL. The CDR3 DNA is TGCGCCAGCAGCCAAGGAGGGACAAACAATCAGCCCCAGCATTTT. Protein sequence: CASSQGGTNNQPQHF.